These T cell receptor beta chains were read from a single sample in a study of regulatory T cells in long-lasting Graves disease. A single record per CDR3 protein comes from TCRdb applying MiXCR to the multiplex PCR reads. This table holds a few hundred thousand distinct CDR3 sequences, around 22% found once. This sample comprised peripheral blood mononuclear cells (PBMCs), obtained when the disease was refractory, from a patient treated with antithyroid drugs. The receptor set was obtained from a female donor with Graves disease. The CDR3 runs from the conserved cysteine through the conserved F or W. The D gene is left open where the match is weak. A row's size may be missing; if present it is once, few, many or a size class.

j_call d_call v_call clone_size cdr3_length cdr3_nt cdr3_aa
TRBJ1-2 - TRBV10-3 - 13 TGTGCCATCAAAAGTCAGACGGATCCTGGCTACACCTTC CAIKSQTDPGYTF
TRBJ2-5 TRBD2 TRBV14 - 15 TGTGCCAGCAGCCCCGGGGTAGCGGGAGTGGAGACCCAGTACTTC CASSPGVAGVETQYF
TRBJ2-7 TRBD1 TRBV7-9 few 15 TGTGCCAGCAGCCCTGTCGGGACAGGGTCCTACGAGCAGTACTTC CASSPVGTGSYEQYF
TRBJ2-5 - TRBV27 many 16 TGTGCCAGCAGTTTCGACGGGAAAAGGTACCAAGAGACCCAGTACTTC CASSFDGKRYQETQYF
TRBJ2-7 - TRBV2 few 14 TGTGCCAGCAGCCCCGACCTACTTTCCTACGAGCAGTACTTC CASSPDLLSYEQYF
TRBJ2-4 - TRBV11-2 - 17 TGTGCCAGCAGCCATCCGCCCAGGGTTTCGGTCGAAAACATTCAGTACTTC CASSHPPRVSVENIQYF
TRBJ1-1 - TRBV12-3/TRBV12-4 - 15 TGTGCCAGCACCTTCCTTCATCCGGGGGGCACTGAAGCTTTCTTT CASTFLHPGGTEAFF
TRBJ1-5 - TRBV9 few 18 TGTGCCAGCAGCGTACTCTGCCTGGTTCCCGATAGCAATCAGCCCCAGCATTTT CASSVLCLVPDSNQPQHF
TRBJ1-2 - TRBV4-3 once 16 TGCGCCAGCAGCCAAGATGGGCAGGGGAGTTTCTATGGCTACACCTTC CASSQDGQGSFYGYTF
TRBJ1-2 - TRBV3-1 - 18 TGTGCCAGCAGCCAGTATCCTCGGGGGCGGACGATGAACTATGGCTACACCTTC CASSQYPRGRTMNYGYTF
TRBJ2-5 - TRBV14 few 15 TGTGCCAGCAGCCAAACGGGACTCTGGCAGGAGACCCAGTACTTC CASSQTGLWQETQYF
TRBJ2-5 - TRBV9 - 13 TGTGCCAGCAGCGTGGGGGATCGAGAGACCCAGTACTTC CASSVGDRETQYF
TRBJ1-6 TRBD1 TRBV7-3 - 16 TGTGCCAGCAGTGAACAGGGGGCGAATAATAATTCACCCCTCCACTTT CASSEQGANNNSPLHF
TRBJ2-2 - TRBV6-5 many 15 TGTGCCAGCAGTTTACGGCTGAGGAGTTTCGGGGAGCTGTTTTTT CASSLRLRSFGELFF
TRBJ2-7 TRBD2 TRBV28 many 14 TGTGCCAGCAGTTTAGGCGGGAGGGCCCACGAGCAGTACTTC CASSLGGRAHEQYF
TRBJ1-1 TRBD1 TRBV7-8 few 13 TGTGCCAGCAGCGTACGACAGGGTACTGAAGCTTTCTTT CASSVRQGTEAFF
TRBJ1-2 TRBD1 TRBV18 many 16 TGTGCCAGCTCACCCACACGACTCGACAGGGGTTACGGCTACACCTTC CASSPTRLDRGYGYTF
TRBJ2-7 - TRBV2 many 16 TGTGCCAGCAGTGAAAGCCTTGGGGGGCGGGTGGACGAGCAGTACTTC CASSESLGGRVDEQYF
TRBJ2-7 TRBD1 TRBV11-2 few 18 TGTGCCAGCAGCTTAGGCGGTCGACAGGGAACCTTTTCCTACGAGCAGTACTTC CASSLGGRQGTFSYEQYF
TRBJ2-5 - TRBV20-1 many 16 TGCAGTGCTAGAGACGTTGCGCAGGGTCCCCAAGAGACCCAGTACTTC CSARDVAQGPQETQYF
TRBJ1-4 - TRBV2 - 14 TGTGCCAGCAGTCCCCAGGGTAGTAATGAAAAACTGTTTTTT CASSPQGSNEKLFF
TRBJ1-1 - TRBV5-1 few 15 TGCGCCAGCAGCTTGGGGGGGGAGGGAGACACTGAAGCTTTCTTT CASSLGGEGDTEAFF
TRBJ2-3 TRBD2 TRBV5-1 - 16 TGCGCCAGCAGCTCGCCTAGCGGCAGGTCCACAGATACGCAGTATTTT CASSSPSGRSTDTQYF
TRBJ1-2 - TRBV20-1 few 15 TGCAGTGCTAGAGATAGGGCGTTTACCTCCTATGGCTACACCTTC CSARDRAFTSYGYTF
TRBJ1-2 TRBD1 TRBV29-1 - 12 TGCAGCACCCGGGACAGTGACGATGGCTACACCTTC CSTRDSDDGYTF
TRBJ1-2 TRBD1 TRBV30 - 12 TGTGCCTGGAGCCAGGGGGATTATGGCTACACCTTC CAWSQGDYGYTF
TRBJ2-4 - TRBV29-1 few 13 TGCAGCGTTGTAACGGGACTCAAAAACATTCAGTACTTC CSVVTGLKNIQYF
TRBJ2-7 - TRBV27 many 14 TGTGCCAGCAGTCCTCAGGTGTTGTCCTACGAGCAGTACTTC CASSPQVLSYEQYF
TRBJ1-1 - TRBV10-3 - 11 TGTGCCATCAAGACAAACACTGAAGCTTTCTTT CAIKTNTEAFF
TRBJ1-2 - TRBV7-3 - 17 TGTGCCAGCAGCCAAGGGTTAGCGGAGGAGGGGTTGCGGGGCTACACCTTC CASSQGLAEEGLRGYTF
TRBJ1-4 - TRBV5-1 few 16 TGCGCCAGCAGCACCGGACCCTTAGGAACTAATGAAAAACTGTTTTTT CASSTGPLGTNEKLFF
TRBJ1-2 - TRBV5-1 - 14 TGCGCCAGCAGCTTGGCCACCGGATTCTATGGCTACACCTTC CASSLATGFYGYTF
TRBJ1-2 - TRBV6-1 many 12 TGTGCCACGGAAGACGGTAACTATGGCTACACCTTC CATEDGNYGYTF
TRBJ1-2 TRBD1 TRBV12-3/TRBV12-4 many 14 TGTGCCAGCACGGCACCGGGGACAGGGTGGCGCTACACCTTC CASTAPGTGWRYTF
TRBJ2-6 - TRBV6-1 many 14 TGTGCCAGCAGTGAAGAGGGTGGGGCCAACGTCCTGACTTTC CASSEEGGANVLTF
TRBJ1-1 - TRBV5-1 - 16 TGCGCCAGCAGCTTGACCCCCAGGGGAGAGGGGACTGAAGCTTTCTTT CASSLTPRGEGTEAFF
TRBJ2-7 TRBD2 TRBV5-4 few 19 TGTGCCAGCAGCTTGCGGCGGCCGGGACTAGCGGGAGTCAATTACGAGCAGTACTTC CASSLRRPGLAGVNYEQYF
TRBJ1-1 - TRBV18 - 13 TGTGCCAGCTCACCGGTGGGGGACACTGAAGCTTTCTTT CASSPVGDTEAFF
TRBJ2-7 - TRBV29-1 few 13 TGCAGCGTTGAACAGGGTATTGTTGGCGAGCAGTACTTC CSVEQGIVGEQYF
TRBJ2-5 TRBD2 TRBV3-1 many 16 TGTGCCAGCAGCCTCGGACTAGCGGGAGCCGGAGAGACCCAGTACTTC CASSLGLAGAGETQYF
TRBJ1-2 - TRBV20-1 few 12 TGCAGTGCTAGTGGCGAGGTCTATGGCTACACCTTC CSASGEVYGYTF